Detailed here is one T cell receptor (beta chain). Method: immunoSEQ multiplex PCR; TCRdb's copy keeps in-frame clones and lacks some. The table has roughly 200,000 clones, 70% to 90% seen once. The data are from a study of blood T cell repertoires in COVID-19. At the level of the study: COVID-19 samples from acute and convalescent phases originated in the United States, Italy and Spain. T cells, B-cell-depleted T cells, or PBMCs supplied cDNA or gDNA.

Enrolled through a virtual design, the participants were between about 18 and 100 years of age and came from 24 US areas. Grouping used clinical history reported by participants in a survey and questionnaire. The CDR3 sequence is 13 residues long. Trimming left V 8 bases short and J 0 bases short, with 9 bases between. Germline loops: CDR1 MNHEY, CDR2 SVGAGI. V gene TRBV6-5 combines with J gene TRBJ2-3; TRBD2 is a possible D gene (6 bases). This sequence was found in a woman between 45 and 65 years old in a cohort exposed to, infected with or recovered from COVID-19 (not recorded which). Sequencing was performed on PBMCs or T cells enriched from blood (not recorded which). As DNA, the CDR3 is TGTGCCAGCCGGGCGGGGAGCACAGATACGCAGTATTTT. This codes for CASRAGSTDTQYF.